A single T cell receptor (beta chain) is shown here with its context. Assay used: immunoSEQ multiplex PCR; TCRdb lists only in-frame clones, some missing. The table has about 280,000 clones, around 83% seen once; the top ten hold 4.5% to 6%. These data belong to a study of blood T cell repertoires in COVID-19. This sequence originates from a man aged 40-55 years who had been exposed to COVID-19. The source material was PBMCs or T cells enriched from blood (not recorded which).

This chain's CDR3 is CASRQIGDYETQYF. As DNA, the CDR3 is TGTGCCAGCAGACAAATAGGGGATTACGAGACCCAGTACTTC. This chain links TRBV5-4 with TRBJ2-5, with D perhaps TRBD1 (5 bases). The V gene lost 5 bases and the J gene lost 5 bases, with 16 bases spanning the gap. Germline loops: CDR1 SGHNT, CDR2 YYREEE (reference sequence). The CDR3 extends over 14 amino acids.